The clone carrying this T cell receptor (beta chain) was recorded many times. Trimming removed 6 bases from V and 4 bases from J, with 12 bases in between. Germline values: CDR1 MNHEY, CDR2 SMNVEV (reference sequence). The CDR3 extends over 13 amino acids. This entry comes from a study of T-cell reconstitution after alpha-beta-depleted transplantation in children. Construction of the TCRbeta library involved unique molecular identifiers. TCRdb called the PCR reads again in MiXCR, with one record for every CDR3 protein. The repertoire holds tens of thousands of distinct CDR3 sequences, with roughly 6.6% as singletons.

V gene TRBV27 combines with J gene TRBJ1-1, with D unresolved. The source of this sequence is a human donor who donated a stem cell graft to a child with acute lymphoblastic leukemia. The material was PBMCs from the stem cell graft donor, obtained from the stem cell graft. The DNA for the CDR3 is TGTGCCAGCAGCCCCCAGCTGGTCACTGAAGCTTTCTTT. Encoded protein: CASSPQLVTEAFF.